Listed below are T cell receptor beta chains from one sample, sequenced in a study of T cell repertoires in cytomegalovirus infection. The antigens these receptors bind are not known. MiXCR was run by TCRdb on the reads, yielding one entry per CDR3 protein. The repertoire holds 250,000 to 300,000 distinct CDR3 sequences, roughly 21% seen once, with roughly a fifth in the top ten. Sample: cultured PBMCs, taken from culture after CMV antigen stimulation. Every receptor here comes from a human donor in good health (CMV status not recorded). Some clones in this sample may be carry-over from other donors' samples. The CDR3 runs from the conserved cysteine through the conserved F or W. Fields, in order: clone size, D gene, V gene, J gene, CDR3 DNA, CDR3 protein. The D gene is left open where the match is weak. Rows give clone size only sometimes, using once, few, many, or a class for an expanded clone.

>-|TRBD1|TRBV9|TRBJ2-3
TGTGCCAGCAGCCCAGGGGACAGGAGCACAGATACGCAGTATTTT
CASSPGDRSTDTQYF
>many|TRBD2|TRBV7-2|TRBJ2-4
TGTGCCAGCAGCTCGCGGGATAGCGGGAGGCCCTGGGGCATTCAGTACTTC
CASSSRDSGRPWGIQYF
>-|-|TRBV20-1|TRBJ2-7
TGCAGTGTGCAACCGTCTACCTACGAGCAGTACTTC
CSVQPSTYEQYF
>-|TRBD2|TRBV4-1|TRBJ2-1
TGCGCCAGCAGCCACGAGACTAGCGGGTTCGGAGTTGAGCAGTTCTTC
CASSHETSGFGVEQFF
>once|-|TRBV9|TRBJ1-2
TGTGCCAGCAGCCCTAGCTACCGGGGATCGGGCTACACCTTC
CASSPSYRGSGYTF
>-|-|TRBV20-1|TRBJ1-4
TGCAGTGCTAGATCAGGAGCTGGTGAAAAACTGTTTTTT
CSARSGAGEKLFF
>once|TRBD2|TRBV19|TRBJ2-1
TGTGCCAGTAGTACCGGGGGACTAAGAAACAATGAGCAGTTCTTC
CASSTGGLRNNEQFF
>-|-|TRBV12-3/TRBV12-4|TRBJ1-4
TGTGCCAGCAGTTTGCAAGGGACGAATGAAAAACTGTTTTTT
CASSLQGTNEKLFF
>many|TRBD1|TRBV11-3|TRBJ1-2
TGTGCCAGCAGCTTAGGGGACAGTCCCCCATATGGCTACACCTTC
CASSLGDSPPYGYTF
>-|-|TRBV11-3|TRBJ2-1
TGTGCCAGCAGCTTAGACGGGAGACTAAACTCCTACAATGAGCAGTTCTTC
CASSLDGRLNSYNEQFF
>many|-|TRBV7-8|TRBJ2-4
TGTGCCAGCAGCTTAGGACAGGACTTAAACGACATTCAGTACTTC
CASSLGQDLNDIQYF
>-|-|TRBV7-2|TRBJ2-2
TGTGCCAGCAGCTTGGTGGCAGTCACCGGGGAGCTGTTTTTT
CASSLVAVTGELFF
>few|-|TRBV2|TRBJ1-4
TGTGCCAGCAGTGAAGGGGTACGGAATAATGAAAAACTGTTTTTT
CASSEGVRNNEKLFF
>few|TRBD1|TRBV6-6|TRBJ2-4
TGTGCCAGCAAACCGGGACAGGGAGACCTAGGGGCCAAAAACATTCAGTACTTC
CASKPGQGDLGAKNIQYF
>few|-|TRBV19|TRBJ1-1
TGTGCCAGTAGTATGCGCCCCGACAGTTACCGCACTGAAGCTTTCTTT
CASSMRPDSYRTEAFF